Following are 29 T cell receptor beta chains from one sample sequenced in a study of OX40 agonist ivuxolimab in advanced cancers. Sequencing was performed with immunoSEQ multiplex PCR; in TCRdb, only in-frame clones are kept and a portion is missing. The table lists 60,000 or so clones, more than 70% of them singletons. Sequencing used CD4+ or CD8+ T cells sorted from blood, obtained in a trial of the OX40 agonist ivuxolimab. These receptor sequences come from an adult with an advanced solid tumor such as melanoma, head and neck, liver or kidney cancer.

The chain joins TRBV7-2 to TRBJ1-2; tentative D call: TRBD1 (5 bases). Germline V CDR1 and CDR2: SGHTA, FQGNSA. Trimming removed 5 bases at V and 4 bases at J, with 17 bases between. The CDR3 length is 15 residues. In nucleotides, the CDR3 is TGTGCCAGCAGCCCTCCCAACAGGTCGATCTATGGCTACACCTTC. Translation: CASSPPNRSIYGYTF.

The rearrangement joins TRBV18 to TRBJ1-5; 8 positions agree with TRBD1. Germline V lookup: CDR1 KGHSH, CDR2 LQKENI. V dropped 6 bases and J dropped 6; count of bases not matched to a gene: 4. This CDR3 has 13 residues. The CDR3 here is CASSQGASQPQHF. CDR3 nucleotides: TGTGCCAGCTCGCAGGGGGCAAGTCAGCCCCAGCATTTT.

The DNA of the CDR3 is TGTGCCAGCAGCCCGGAGGGCGTCAGGCGGAACTACGAGCAGTACTTC. As protein: CASSPEGVRRNYEQYF. The chain combines TRBV27 with TRBJ2-7; a weak D match, TRBD2 (6 bases). CDR1 and CDR2 (germline): MNHEY, SMNVEV (reference sequence). Trimming stripped 6 bases from V and 3 bases from J, with 21 bases between. CDR3 length: 16 residues.

The chain is built from TRBV2 and TRBJ1-6; D gene uncertain. Germline V gene lookup returns CDR1 SNHLY and CDR2 FYNNEI. This CDR3 has 12 residues. Trimming shortened V by 7 bases and J by 10 bases, and 11 bases separated the two germline ends. CDR3 nucleotide sequence: TGTGCCAGCACCCCAGCCGCCTCACCCCTCCACTTT. Its translation is CASTPAASPLHF.

This sequence joins TRBV7-8 and TRBJ2-1; 14 nucleotides match TRBD2. The CDR3 runs to 15 residues. Germline V gene sequence: CDR1 SGHVS, CDR2 FQNEAQ. The V segment lost 4 bases and the J segment 7 bases; nucleotides outside the gene matches: 3. CDR3 in DNA: TGTGCCAGCAGCTGGACTAGCGGGAGGATTAATGAGCAGTTCTTC. Its protein product is CASSWTSGRINEQFF. The whole variable domain, filled in from reference TRBV7-8 and TRBJ2-1, reads GAGVSQSPRYKVAKRGQDVALRCDPISGHVSLFWYQQALGQGPEFLTYFQNEAQLDKSGLPSDRFFAERPEGSVSTLKIQRTQQEDSAVYLCASSWTSGRINEQFFGPGTRLTVL.

This clone was seen just once. This rearrangement joins TRBV27 to TRBJ2-2; unclear D gene. The length of the CDR3 is 13 residues. Trimming took off 3 bases at V and 6 bases at J, with 8 bases between the two ends. Germline V gives CDR1 MNHEY, CDR2 SMNVEV (reference sequence). The CDR3 loop reads CASSFRWAGELFF. The CDR3 bases are TGTGCCAGCAGTTTTCGGTGGGCCGGGGAGCTGTTTTTT.

The genes are TRBV4-1 and TRBJ2-5; D is unclear. TRBJ2-7 matches the DNA end more closely, so the J call is doubtful. CDR1 is MGHRA and CDR2 is YSYEKL in the germline V gene. The CDR3 consists of 14 residues. The CDR3 coding sequence is TGCGCCAGCAGCCCCCGGCTGTTCGCCTACGAGCAGTACTTC. Translated: CASSPRLFAYEQYF.

This sequence joins TRBV19 and TRBJ2-2, with D perhaps matching TRBD1 (6 bases). The CDR3 loop spans 15 amino acids. CDR1 and CDR2 (germline): LNHDA, SQIVND (reference sequence). V was clipped by 7 bases and J by 4 bases, with 16 bases between them. CDR3 sequence: CASIKGVSGTGELFF. The CDR3 DNA follows: TGTGCCAGTATCAAGGGGGTGAGCGGCACCGGGGAGCTGTTTTTT.

The chain recombines TRBV5-2 with TRBJ2-7. TRBV5-2 is a recognized pseudogene. This CDR3 region has 16 residues. CDR3 residues: CASSQDSADRLYEQYF. The CDR3 DNA reads TGCGCCAGCAGCCAAGATTCCGCGGACCGACTCTACGAGCAGTACTTC.

Only one count was recorded for this clone. The V call is TRBV4-2, the J call TRBJ1-3; 7 bases align to TRBD1. The junction had 7 bases not matched to a gene; V was cut back by 4 bases and J by 4 bases. The CDR3 extends over 15 amino acids. Germline CDR1 is LGHNA and CDR2 is YNFKEQ. In nucleotides, the CDR3 is TGTGCCAGCAGCCCACGACAGGGAACCGGAAACACCATATATTTT. Its protein is CASSPRQGTGNTIYF.

V gene TRBV30 combines with J gene TRBJ2-7, with TRBD2 matching over 12 bases. CDR1 and CDR2 from the germline V gene are GTSNPN and SVGIG (reference sequence). The length of the CDR3 is 17 residues. The V gene end was trimmed by 3 bases and the J gene end by 2 bases; junction bases not matched to a gene: 11. CDR3 DNA sequence: TGTGCCTGGAGGCAGGGGAAGCTAGCGGGAGGGCCCTACGAGCAGTACTTC. Translating gives CAWRQGKLAGGPYEQYF.

For this clone: Within the sample, other DNA sequences also encode this same CDR3. The chain couples TRBV6-1 to TRBJ1-2; D unclear. The CDR3 extends over 12 amino acids. The V end lost 2 bases, the J end lost 2 bases, and 3 bases lay between the germline ends. Germline CDR1 reads MNHNS; CDR2 reads SASEGT. CDR3 bases: TGTGCCAGCAGTGAACGAAACTATGGCTACACCTTC. Translating gives CASSERNYGYTF.

This clone has just a few counts. This sample includes further DNA sequences coding for the same CDR3. The chain carries TRBV5-1 and TRBJ2-5; possibly TRBD1 for D (5 bases). This CDR3 region has 12 residues. Germline CDR1 reads SGHRS; CDR2 reads YFSETQ. Deletions cut 0 bases from V and 5 bases from J, with 5 bases between. The CDR3 is CASSLEGETQYF. CDR3 coding DNA: TGCGCCAGCAGCTTGGAGGGGGAGACCCAGTACTTC. Full variable domain (rest looked up from reference TRBV5-1 and TRBJ2-5): KAGVTQTPRYLIKTRGQQVTLSCSPISGHRSVSWYQQTPGQGLQFLFEYFSETQRNKGNFPGRFSGRQFSNSRSEMNVSTLELGDSALYLCASSLEGETQYFGPGTRLLVL.

The CDR3 protein is CASSLSPETQYF. In DNA form, the CDR3 reads TGTGCCAGCAGCTTATCCCCAGAGACCCAGTACTTC. V usage is TRBV7-2 and J usage is TRBJ2-5; no definite D call. Trimming shortened V by 2 bases and J by 4 bases, and 5 bases separated the two germline ends. CDR3 length: 12 amino acids. Germline assignment: CDR1 SGHTA and CDR2 FQGNSA.

The chain links TRBV4-2 to TRBJ2-7, with a weak D call TRBD1 (7 bases). Trimming removed 4 bases at V and 0 bases at J, with 16 bases between. The CDR3 loop spans 16 amino acids. Germline assignment: CDR1 LGHNA and CDR2 YNFKEQ. CDR3 region: CASSRAGQTSSYEQYF. In DNA form, the CDR3 reads TGTGCCAGCAGCCGGGCGGGACAGACCTCCTCCTACGAGCAGTACTTC.

This sequence joins TRBV5-5 and TRBJ2-5; 7 bases map to TRBD2. V was pared by 0 bases and J by 2 bases, with 7 bases of the junction left unmatched. The length of the CDR3 is 16 residues. From germline, CDR1 is SGHKS and CDR2 YYEKEE (reference sequence). CDR3 in amino acids: CASSLGLKGGQETQYF. In nucleotides, the CDR3 is TGTGCCAGCAGCTTGGGCCTTAAGGGAGGGCAAGAGACCCAGTACTTC.

This clone was observed once. The chain uses TRBV4-1 and TRBJ2-7; D not resolved. The CDR3 contains 14 residues. CDR1 is MGHRA and CDR2 is YSYEKL in the germline V gene. The V and J ends lost 2 bases and 3 bases respectively, with 11 bases between them. Here the CDR3 DNA reads TGCGCCAGCAGCCAAACTGCTTCGGGCTACGAGCAGTACTTC. This gives the protein CASSQTASGYEQYF.

This chain connects TRBV2 to TRBJ2-2; 7 bases line up with TRBD1. Germline V gene data show CDR1 as SNHLY and CDR2 as FYNNEI. Germline trimming cut 1 base from V and 7 bases from J; bases unmatched to any gene: 9. The CDR3 runs to 16 residues. The CDR3 loop is CASSEEGRQGGGELFF. CDR3 nucleotide sequence: TGTGCCAGCAGTGAAGAAGGCAGACAGGGCGGCGGGGAGCTGTTTTTT. Combining the CDR3 with reference TRBV2 and TRBJ2-2 gives the whole variable domain EPEVTQTPSHQVTQMGQEVILRCVPISNHLYFYWYRQILGQKVEFLVSFYNNEISEKSEIFDDQFSVERPDGSNFTLKIRSTKLEDSAMYFCASSEEGRQGGGELFFGEGSRLTVL.

The chain employs TRBV7-9 and TRBJ1-1, with D unclear. The CDR3 totals 12 residues. Germline V gene sequence: CDR1 SEHNR, CDR2 FQNEAQ (reference sequence). V was shortened by 2 bases and J by 6 bases, with 7 bases between the two germline ends. This CDR3 reads CASSLSPSEAFF. As DNA, the CDR3 is TGTGCCAGCAGCTTATCTCCCTCTGAAGCTTTCTTT.

The V call is TRBV28, the J call TRBJ1-5, with a tentative D call TRBD1 (5 bases). Germline CDR1 and CDR2: MDHEN and SYDVKM. The CDR3 consists of 12 residues. As DNA, the CDR3 is TGTGCGGCAGGGATAGTCAATCAGCCCCAGCATTTT. This translates into CAAGIVNQPQHF.

The CDR3 loop is CASSLEWLAGNTGELFF. As DNA, the CDR3 is TGTGCCAGCAGCTTGGAGTGGCTAGCGGGCAACACCGGGGAGCTGTTTTTT. V and J are TRBV5-6 and TRBJ2-2; TRBD2 matches at 8 bases. Trimming at V came to 0 bases and at J to 2 bases, leaving 6 bases not matched to a gene. The CDR3 consists of 17 residues. CDR1 SGHDT and CDR2 YYEEEE come from the germline V gene.

CDR3 amino acids: CASSLRGGGEKLFF. The CDR3 nucleotides are TGTGCCAGCAGCTTGCGGGGGGGTGGTGAAAAACTGTTTTTT. The J gene is TRBJ1-4, the V gene TRBV7-9; TRBD1 might be the D (5 bases). CDR3 length: 14 amino acids. Germline V gene lookup returns CDR1 SEHNR and CDR2 FQNEAQ (reference sequence). V was shortened by 3 bases and J by 7 bases, with 12 bases between the two germline ends.

In regard to this clone: The sample contains more than one DNA sequence encoding this CDR3. This chain links TRBV7-6 with TRBJ2-3, with TRBD1 as a possible D gene (7 bases). Per germline, CDR1 SGHVS and CDR2 FNYEAQ. The V end lost 1 base, the J end lost 6 bases, and 17 bases lay between the germline ends. The CDR3 extends over 16 amino acids. The CDR3 DNA reads as TGTGCCAGCAGCTTAGGTGGAGGGGGCGTAAAGGATACGCAGTATTTT. This encodes CASSLGGGGVKDTQYF.

This sequence joins TRBV5-4 and TRBJ2-5, with D uncertain. Germline CDR1 SGHNT, CDR2 YYREEE (reference sequence). The CDR3 is 10 residues long. V was cut by 7 bases and J by 3 bases, with 4 bases left in between. CDR3 protein: CASGKETQYF. CDR3 nucleotides: TGTGCCAGCGGCAAAGAGACCCAGTACTTC.

This rearrangement joins TRBV4-1 to TRBJ2-3; 12 nucleotides line up with TRBD2. Trimming removed 1 base from V and 9 bases from J; junction bases left unmatched: 8. Germline CDR1 reads MGHRA; CDR2 reads YSYEKL. The CDR3 extends over 16 amino acids. This CDR3 reads CASSQGTSGVQWTQYF. The CDR3 nucleotides are TGCGCCAGCAGCCAAGGGACTAGCGGGGTGCAATGGACGCAGTATTTT.

J is TRBJ2-7 and V is TRBV18; 7 positions agree with TRBD1. V was clipped by 4 bases and J by 3 bases; unmatched bases: 6. The CDR3 runs 14 residues. Looked up from germline, CDR1 is KGHSH and CDR2 is LQKENI. Here the CDR3 DNA reads TGTGCCAGCTCACGGGGACAGAACCACTACGAGCAGTACTTC. It is translated as CASSRGQNHYEQYF.

The chain combines TRBV9 with TRBJ2-2; D tentatively fits TRBD1 or TRBD2 (6 bases each). Germline loops: CDR1 SGDLS, CDR2 YYNGEE. Trimming pared 5 bases from V and 4 bases from J, leaving 12 bases between. This CDR3 is built from 14 residues. As DNA, the CDR3 is TGTGCCAGCAGAGGAGGGGGTGGCACCGGGGAGCTGTTTTTT. It codes for CASRGGGGTGELFF. Variable domain in full (rest from reference TRBV9 and TRBJ2-2): DSGVTQTPKHLITATGQRVTLRCSPRSGDLSVYWYQQSLDQGLQFLIQYYNGEERAKGNILERFSAQQFPDLHSELNLSSLELGDSALYFCASRGGGGTGELFFGEGSRLTVL.

This chain uses TRBV27 with TRBJ1-1, with D hard to call. Deletions cut 5 bases from V and 4 bases from J, with 14 bases between. CDR1 is MNHEY, CDR2 SMNVEV, per germline (reference sequence). The CDR3 has 14 amino acids. Here the CDR3 reads CASSPTNGFTEAFF. The CDR3 coding sequence is TGTGCCAGCAGTCCTACGAACGGGTTCACTGAAGCTTTCTTT.

This chain uses TRBV29-1 with TRBJ2-2; D uncertain. The CDR3 is 11 amino acids. CDR1 is SQVTM and CDR2 is ANQGSEA in the germline V gene. V was trimmed by 6 bases and J by 2 bases, leaving 4 bases between them. Here the CDR3 reads CSVRNTGELFF. DNA of the CDR3: TGCAGCGTGAGAAACACCGGGGAGCTGTTTTTT.